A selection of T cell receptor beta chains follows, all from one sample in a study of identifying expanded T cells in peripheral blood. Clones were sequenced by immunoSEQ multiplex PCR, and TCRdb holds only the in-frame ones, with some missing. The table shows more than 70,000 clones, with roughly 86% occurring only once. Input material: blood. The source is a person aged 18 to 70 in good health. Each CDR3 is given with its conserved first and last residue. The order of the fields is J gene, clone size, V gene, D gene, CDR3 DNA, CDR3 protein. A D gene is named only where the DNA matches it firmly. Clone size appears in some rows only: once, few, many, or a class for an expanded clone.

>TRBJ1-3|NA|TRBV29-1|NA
TGCAGCACGGGACCGCCGTCCTCTGGAAACACCATATATTTT
CSTGPPSSGNTIYF
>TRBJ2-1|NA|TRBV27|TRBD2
TGTGCCAGCAGTTCCTTGGGACTAGCGGTCCAGAACGCCGATGAGCAGTTCTTC
CASSSLGLAVQNADEQFF
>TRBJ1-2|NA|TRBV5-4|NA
TGTGCCAGCAGCTTGGTCACTGCTAACTATGGCTACACCTTC
CASSLVTANYGYTF
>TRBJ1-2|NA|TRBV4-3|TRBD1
TGCGCCAGCAGCCTAAACCCGGGACAGGGGAATGGCTACACCTTC
CASSLNPGQGNGYTF
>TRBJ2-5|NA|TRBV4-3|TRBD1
TGCGCCAGCAGCCAAGATTTGGACAGGGCGGAGACCCAGTACTTC
CASSQDLDRAETQYF
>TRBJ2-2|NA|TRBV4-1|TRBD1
TGCGCCAGCAGCCAAAATGTATCGCCTTCATCCGACAGGGTCACCGGGGAGCTGTTTTTT
CASSQNVSPSSDRVTGELFF
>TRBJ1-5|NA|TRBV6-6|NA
TGTGCCAGCAGGATTAGAATCGATCAGCCCCAGCATTTT
CASRIRIDQPQHF
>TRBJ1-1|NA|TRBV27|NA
TGTGCCAGCAGTTTGAGGGGGTACACTGAAGCTTTCTTT
CASSLRGYTEAFF
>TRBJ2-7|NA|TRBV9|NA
TGTGCCAGCAGCGACCGGGACGGAGGGGAGCAGTACTTC
CASSDRDGGEQYF
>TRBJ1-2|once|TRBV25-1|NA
TGTGCCAGCAAGGGGCGCGGCTACACCTTC
CASKGRGYTF
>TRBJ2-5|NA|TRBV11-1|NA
TGTGCCAGCCGCCGGGGGCTCAACCAAGAGACCCAGTACTTC
CASRRGLNQETQYF
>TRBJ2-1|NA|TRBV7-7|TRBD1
TGTGCCAGCAGCTTAGAGGATATAGATGAAGGGGGACAGCATGAGCAGTTCTTC
CASSLEDIDEGGQHEQFF
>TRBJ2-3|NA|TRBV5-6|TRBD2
TGTGCCAGCAGCTTGGGACTAGCGGCCACAGATACGCAGTATTTT
CASSLGLAATDTQYF
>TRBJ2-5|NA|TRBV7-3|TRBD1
TGTGCCAGCAGCGTACAGGGGGCCCAAGAGACCCAGTACTTC
CASSVQGAQETQYF
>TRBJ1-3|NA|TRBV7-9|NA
TGTGCCAGCAGCTTCCCCCCCCGCTTGCGAGATTCCTCTGGAAACACCATATATTTT
CASSFPPRLRDSSGNTIYF
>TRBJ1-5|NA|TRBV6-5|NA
TGTGCCAGCAGCACGGACGGGAGGAGACAGCCCCAGCATTTT
CASSTDGRRQPQHF
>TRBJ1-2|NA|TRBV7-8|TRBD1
TGTGCCAGCAGCCGTAACCGGGACAGGGTGGCGGGTGGCTACACCTTC
CASSRNRDRVAGGYTF
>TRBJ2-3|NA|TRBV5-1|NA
TGCGCCAGCAGCTTTGGGCAGGACGGCGATACGCAGTATTTT
CASSFGQDGDTQYF
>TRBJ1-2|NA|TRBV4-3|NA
TGCGCCAGCAGCCAAGGGGTTAGAGATGGCTACACCTTC
CASSQGVRDGYTF
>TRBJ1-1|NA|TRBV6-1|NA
TGTGCCAGCAGTGAACCCTATTTGAACACTGAAGCTTTCTTT
CASSEPYLNTEAFF
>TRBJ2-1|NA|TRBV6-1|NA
TGTGCCAGCAGGCAGGGCCTGTACAATGAGCAGTTCTTC
CASRQGLYNEQFF
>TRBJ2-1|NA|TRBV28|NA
TGTGCCAGCAGTTCGACTAACGAGCAGTTCTTC
CASSSTNEQFF
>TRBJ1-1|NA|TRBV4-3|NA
TGCGCCAGCAGCCAAGGCCCCGGCCAGGAAGCTTTCTTT
CASSQGPGQEAFF
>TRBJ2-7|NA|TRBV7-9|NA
TGTGCCAGCAGCTTACGGGGCTACGAGCAGTACTTC
CASSLRGYEQYF
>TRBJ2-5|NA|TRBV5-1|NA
TGCGCCAGCAGCTTGTTTCCAGGGACGGAGACCCAGTACTTC
CASSLFPGTETQYF
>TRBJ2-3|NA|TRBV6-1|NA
TGTGCCAGCAGTGAACCGAAATACACAGATACGCAGTATTTT
CASSEPKYTDTQYF
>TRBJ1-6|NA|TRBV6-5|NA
TGTGCCAGCACGCGGGGAGTGGGGTCACCCCTCCACTTT
CASTRGVGSPLHF
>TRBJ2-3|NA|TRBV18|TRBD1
TGTGCCAGCTCACCACGACAGGGGTTAGATACGCAGTATTTT
CASSPRQGLDTQYF
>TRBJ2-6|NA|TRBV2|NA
TGTGCCAGCCTACTTGACTCTGGGGCCAACGTCCTGACTTTC
CASLLDSGANVLTF
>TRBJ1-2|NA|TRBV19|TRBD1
TGTGCCAGTAGACCGACAGGGTCCTATGGCTACACCTTC
CASRPTGSYGYTF
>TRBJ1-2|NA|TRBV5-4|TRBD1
TGTGCCAGCAGCCAGGACAGGGCACAAGGCTACACCTTC
CASSQDRAQGYTF
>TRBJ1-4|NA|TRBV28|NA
TGTGCTACCTCTAAAGGGGGGGCAATGGAGGGAAAACTGTTTTTT
CATSKGGAMEGKLFF
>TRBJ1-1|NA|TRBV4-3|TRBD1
TGCGCCAGCAGCTTACGACAGGGGGAAGGGACTGAAGCTTTCTTT
CASSLRQGEGTEAFF
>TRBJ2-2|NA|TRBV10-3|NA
TGTGCCATCAGTGAGTCGGATGGGACCGGGGAGCTGTTTTTT
CAISESDGTGELFF
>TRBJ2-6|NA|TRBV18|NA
TGTGCCAGCTCAGCACAGGGTTCTGGGGCCAACGTCCTGACTTTC
CASSAQGSGANVLTF
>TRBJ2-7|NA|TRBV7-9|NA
TGTGCCAGCAGCGCCCAAACAGGGACCGAGCAGTACTTC
CASSAQTGTEQYF
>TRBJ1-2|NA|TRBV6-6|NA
TGTGCCAGCGCCGGGACGATCTATGGCTACACCTTC
CASAGTIYGYTF
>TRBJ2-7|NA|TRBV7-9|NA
TGTGCCAGCAGCTCCCGATGGGACACTAACTACGAGCAGTACTTC
CASSSRWDTNYEQYF
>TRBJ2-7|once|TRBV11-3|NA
TGTGCCAGCAGCACGCCCACGGTGTACGAGCAGTACTTC
CASSTPTVYEQYF
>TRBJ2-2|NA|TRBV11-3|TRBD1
TGTGCCAGCACCATCCGGGACAGGGGCACCGGGGAGCTGTTTTTT
CASTIRDRGTGELFF
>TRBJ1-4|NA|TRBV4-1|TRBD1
TGCGCCAGCAGCCACAGGGGGCTGGTAAAACTGTTTTTT
CASSHRGLVKLFF